What follows are 3 T cell receptor beta chains derived from one specimen sequenced in a study of OX40 agonist ivuxolimab in advanced cancers. The data were produced by immunoSEQ multiplex PCR, yet TCRdb's version contains in-frame clones alone and is incomplete. The sample shows 40,000 to 65,000 clones, around 82% of them seen only once. This sample comprised CD4+ or CD8+ T cells sorted from blood, obtained in a trial of the OX40 agonist ivuxolimab. The receptors shown here come from an adult with an advanced solid tumor such as melanoma, head and neck, liver or kidney cancer.

The chain joins TRBV25-1 to TRBJ1-5, with 9 bases aligning to TRBD1. Germline V gives CDR1 MGHDK, CDR2 SYGVNS. V trimming: 11 bases; J trimming: 4 bases; junction bases outside the gene matches: 6. CDR3 length equals 13 residues. The DNA of the CDR3 is TGTGCCCGGACAGGGGCTAAAAATCAGCCCCAGCATTTT. It is translated as CARTGAKNQPQHF.

This clone came up once. The chain recombines TRBV4-3 with TRBJ2-1; D is perhaps TRBD1 (6 bases). Germline lookup yields CDR1 LGHNA and CDR2 YSLEER. Trimming cost V 4 bases and J 6 bases, with 28 bases left between them. This CDR3 is 19 amino acids long. The CDR3 DNA follows: TGCGCCAGCAGCCCCACTGTCACAGGGCGCAGCGGTGGGGCCAATGAGCAGTTCTTC. Translated, it gives CASSPTVTGRSGGANEQFF.

V and J are TRBV7-9 and TRBJ1-2; 8 bases agree with TRBD1. CDR1 and CDR2 from the germline V gene are SEHNR and FQNEAQ (reference sequence). V shed 2 bases, J shed 5 bases, and the junction held 1 base outside the gene matches. CDR3 length: 13 amino acids. The CDR3 coding sequence is TGTGCCAGCAGCTTAACAGGGGGATATGGCTACACCTTC. It codes for CASSLTGGYGYTF. Complete variable domain (other parts from reference TRBV7-9 and TRBJ1-2): DTGVSQNPRHKITKRGQNVTFRCDPISEHNRLYWYRQTLGQGPEFLTYFQNEAQLEKSRLLSDRFSAERPKGSFSTLEIQRTEQGDSAMYLCASSLTGGYGYTFGSGTRLTVV.